Listed below are T cell receptor beta chains from one sample, sequenced in a study of Ad26.COV2.S vaccination and SARS-CoV-2 variants. Using immunoSEQ multiplex PCR, the repertoire was profiled, and TCRdb retains in-frame clones only, with some absent. Of just over 350,000 clones in the sample, roughly nine tenths were seen once. The sequences come from peripheral blood, collected after recovery from COVID-19. The source is a human donor who had recovered from COVID-19. The conserved cysteine and the conserved F or W are not part of the CDR3 here. Fields, in order: V gene, D gene, J gene, CDR3 protein. A D gene is named only where the DNA matches it firmly.

V: TRBV5-5; D: .; J: TRBJ2-7; CDR3: ASSKVQGPEQY
V: TRBV5-4; D: .; J: TRBJ1-4; CDR3: ASSRDLGATNEKLF
V: TRBV11-2; D: TRBD1; J: TRBJ1-5; CDR3: ASSATGGRYQPQH
V: TRBV25-1; D: .; J: TRBJ2-7; CDR3: ASSVLYEQY
V: TRBV6-5; D: .; J: TRBJ1-2; CDR3: ASSYSAGNYGYT
V: TRBV5-6; D: TRBD1; J: TRBJ1-6; CDR3: ASRAGTGNSPLH
V: TRBV9; D: .; J: TRBJ2-1; CDR3: ASSVDGISYNEQF
V: TRBV4-1; D: .; J: TRBJ2-1; CDR3: ASSQEMGEQF
V: TRBV5-4; D: TRBD2; J: TRBJ2-3; CDR3: ASSSGTSGGPRPTDTQY
V: TRBV6-5; D: .; J: TRBJ1-3; CDR3: ASSTRSPGNTIY
V: TRBV3-1/TRBV3-2; D: .; J: TRBJ2-3; CDR3: ASSQEGPQY
V: TRBV3-1/TRBV3-2; D: TRBD1; J: TRBJ2-7; CDR3: ASSRQGVSGYEQY
V: TRBV5-1; D: .; J: TRBJ2-2; CDR3: ASSWTGNTGELF
V: TRBV5-4; D: TRBD1; J: TRBJ1-1; CDR3: ASSSGRDRGPNTEAF
V: TRBV24-1; D: .; J: TRBJ1-1; CDR3: ATSDRTGEGAF
V: TRBV2; D: .; J: TRBJ2-7; CDR3: ARYEGYYEQY
V: TRBV2; D: TRBD1; J: TRBJ1-6; CDR3: ASSGQGGGNSPLH
V: TRBV2; D: .; J: TRBJ1-4; CDR3: ASSDMSRKLF
V: TRBV9; D: .; J: TRBJ1-6; CDR3: ASSGSNSPLH
V: TRBV5-1; D: .; J: TRBJ1-2; CDR3: ASSLEVSYGYT
V: TRBV9; D: TRBD1; J: TRBJ2-7; CDR3: ASSAPGQEAYEQY
V: TRBV19; D: TRBD2; J: TRBJ2-1; CDR3: ASTSPRTSGSGEQF
V: TRBV18; D: TRBD2; J: TRBJ2-1; CDR3: ASSPTSGGNNEQF
V: TRBV5-8; D: .; J: TRBJ2-1; CDR3: ASSLVGQPGYNEQF
V: TRBV6-2/TRBV6-3; D: .; J: TRBJ2-3; CDR3: ASSYSSDTQY
V: TRBV9; D: .; J: TRBJ1-2; CDR3: ASSQTTRGYT
V: TRBV6-2/TRBV6-3; D: .; J: TRBJ1-2; CDR3: ASSYPGPGYGYT